Below, 31 T cell receptor beta chains from the same sample are listed, as sequenced in a study of blood T cell repertoires in COVID-19. TCRdb's table, derived via immunoSEQ multiplex PCR, lists solely in-frame clones and lacks some. The repertoire has about 380,000 clones, around 87% of them found once; the top ten carry around 1.3%. The source material was PBMCs or T cells enriched from blood (not recorded which). The receptors come from a man in his thirties or forties who had recovered from COVID-19.

V is TRBV13 and J is TRBJ2-1; a possible D gene is TRBD1 (5 bases). CDR3 size: 16 residues. Germline V CDR1 and CDR2: PRHDT, FYEKMQ (reference sequence). Trimming left V 1 base short and J 2 bases short, with 12 bases between. Here the CDR3 reads CASSLAGQETYNEQFF. CDR3 sequence (DNA): TGTGCCAGCAGCTTAGCAGGGCAAGAAACCTACAATGAGCAGTTCTTC.

This clone has a handful of counts. The chain is built from TRBV4-2 and TRBJ1-2; D gene ambiguous. V dropped 0 bases and J dropped 2 bases, with 10 bases sitting between them. This CDR3 spans 15 amino acids. Germline values: CDR1 LGHNA, CDR2 YNFKEQ. For the CDR3, the DNA is TGTGCCAGCAGCCAAGATATTTCACAGAACTATGGCTACACCTTC. This gives the protein CASSQDISQNYGYTF.

This chain uses TRBV7-6 with TRBJ2-1; the match to TRBD1 covers 7 bases. J lost 6 bases, V lost 2 bases, and 10 bases had no gene match. CDR1 and CDR2 from the germline V gene are SGHVS and FNYEAQ. The CDR3 consists of 16 residues. The CDR3 nucleotides read TGTGCCAGCAGCTTAATATCAGGGGGTTTTTCCAATGAGCAGTTCTTC. Amino acid sequence: CASSLISGGFSNEQFF. Based on the CDR3 plus reference TRBV7-6 and TRBJ2-1, the full variable domain is GAGVSQSPRYKVTKRGQDVALRCDPISGHVSLYWYRQALGQGPEFLTYFNYEAQQDKSGLPNDRFSAERPEGSISTLTIQRTEQRDSAMYRCASSLISGGFSNEQFFGPGTRLTVL.

This clone turned up a few times. This chain connects TRBV27 to TRBJ2-2, with 9 nucleotides matching TRBD1. Germline CDR1 reads MNHEY; CDR2 reads SMNVEV (reference sequence). V was pared by 7 bases and J by 7 bases, with 7 bases of the junction left unmatched. This CDR3 region has 14 residues. DNA of the CDR3: TGTGCCAGCACCCGGACAGGGGTTATCGGGGAGCTGTTTTTT. Its protein is CASTRTGVIGELFF.

V gene TRBV4-1 combines with J gene TRBJ1-5; D not resolved. Germline CDR1 reads MGHRA; CDR2 reads YSYEKL. V dropped 0 bases and J dropped 3 bases, with 12 bases sitting between them. The CDR3 loop spans 16 amino acids. The CDR3 is CASSQELSGYNQPQHF. The CDR3 DNA sequence: TGCGCCAGCAGCCAAGAGTTATCGGGGTACAATCAGCCCCAGCATTTT.

The V gene is TRBV7-9, the J gene TRBJ1-5, with D hard to call. Germline assignment: CDR1 SEHNR and CDR2 FQNEAQ (reference sequence). Trimming shortened V by 1 base and J by 3 bases, and 10 bases separated the two germline ends. The CDR3 length is 15 residues. DNA for the CDR3: TGTGCCAGCAGCTTAGAGGGAGGGAACAATCAGCCCCAGCATTTT. Translating it yields CASSLEGGNNQPQHF.

The rearrangement joins TRBV7-9 to TRBJ1-1; 12 positions agree with TRBD1. The V and J ends lost 5 bases and 3 bases, in that order; junction bases with no gene match: 7. The CDR3 runs to 16 residues. Germline V gives CDR1 SEHNR, CDR2 FQNEAQ (reference sequence). The CDR3 sequence: CASSQGDRGLYTEAFF. The DNA for the CDR3 is TGTGCCAGCAGCCAGGGGGACAGGGGGCTGTACACTGAAGCTTTCTTT.

In its sample, this clone was seen a few times. The V and J genes are TRBV5-1 and TRBJ1-1; possible D gene TRBD1, 5 bases. Trimming took off 4 bases at V and 7 bases at J, with 20 bases between the two ends. The CDR3 loop spans 15 amino acids. Germline V gene data show CDR1 as SGHRS and CDR2 as YFSETQ. The CDR3 DNA is TGCGCCAGCAGCGGGCTTGGCGCCGGGACTGGTGAAGCTTTCTTT. It translates to CASSGLGAGTGEAFF.

This rearrangement joins TRBV12-3 or TRBV12-4 to TRBJ1-5; D is ambiguous. The V and J ends lost 4 bases and 9 bases respectively, with 10 bases between them. This CDR3 is 12 amino acids long. CDR3 sequence: CASSSRGMPQHF. The CDR3 DNA reads as TGTGCCAGCAGTTCCCGGGGTATGCCCCAGCATTTT.

The chain carries TRBV3-1 (or the pseudogene TRBV3-2) and TRBJ1-6; TRBD1 matches at 9 bases. The CDR3 runs 16 residues. Trimming removed 4 bases from V and 5 bases from J; junction bases left unmatched: 6. The germline V gene has CDR1 LGHDT and CDR2 YNNKEL (reference sequence). The CDR3, as DNA: TGTGCCAGCAGCCCAGAGTGGACAGGGGATAATTCACCCCTCCACTTT. It encodes CASSPEWTGDNSPLHF.

The rearrangement uses TRBV5-4 and TRBJ1-3, with 9 bases identical to TRBD1. The germline V gene encodes CDR1 SGHNT and CDR2 YYREEE (reference sequence). V gave up 5 bases and J gave up 2 bases; unmatched junction bases: 8. The CDR3 loop spans 16 amino acids. CDR3 in DNA: TGTGCCAGCAGAAATTGGGACAGGGAAGCTGGAAACACCATATATTTT. It encodes CASRNWDREAGNTIYF.

This rearrangement joins TRBV2 to TRBJ1-2, with 8 nucleotides matching TRBD1. Germline lookup yields CDR1 SNHLY and CDR2 FYNNEI. This CDR3 contains 11 residues. The trim removed 10 bases at V and 3 bases at J, leaving 1 base unmatched. Written as DNA, the CDR3 is TGTGCCATGACAGGGGACTATGGCTACACCTTC. Translated, it gives CAMTGDYGYTF.

The rearrangement joins TRBV29-1 to TRBJ1-2; TRBD1 aligns across 7 bases. The V gene end was trimmed by 1 base and the J gene end by 2 bases; junction bases not matched to a gene: 4. Germline V gives CDR1 SQVTM, CDR2 ANQGSEA. The CDR3 covers 14 residues. The CDR3 protein is CSVEGRGLNYGYTF. The CDR3 nucleotides are TGCAGCGTTGAAGGGAGGGGGCTCAACTATGGCTACACCTTC.

This clone showed up just a few times. This chain joins TRBV7-8 and TRBJ1-1; a possible D gene is TRBD1 (6 bases). The CDR3 is 17 residues long. Per the germline V gene, CDR1 is SGHVS and CDR2 is FQNEAQ. The V end lost 2 bases, the J end lost 3 bases, and 19 bases lay between the germline ends. The CDR3 nucleotides read TGTGCCAGCAGCTTAATCCGGGGGGGCCGCCAGGACACTGAAGCTTTCTTT. It codes for CASSLIRGGRQDTEAFF.

The V call is TRBV9, the J call TRBJ2-1; 9 nucleotides match TRBD1. The length of the CDR3 is 15 residues. The V and J ends lost 3 bases and 5 bases, in that order; junction bases with no gene match: 6. CDR1 and CDR2 from the germline V gene are SGDLS and YYNGEE. The CDR3, as DNA: TGTGCCAGCAGCGCCCCGGGACAGGGTCACAATGAGCAGTTCTTC. As protein: CASSAPGQGHNEQFF.

V gene TRBV5-1 combines with J gene TRBJ1-6, with 8 nucleotides matching TRBD1. CDR1 is SGHRS, CDR2 YFSETQ, per germline. The CDR3 has 15 residues. J gave up 7 bases and V 4 bases, and 7 bases lay outside the gene matches. Written as DNA, the CDR3 is TGCGCCAGCAGCGCAGGGACAGGAGACAATTCACCCCTCCACTTT. Its translation is CASSAGTGDNSPLHF.

The chain recombines TRBV7-9 with TRBJ2-7; weak D call: TRBD2 (5 bases). V was pared by 0 bases and J by 2 bases, with 8 bases between. The CDR3 extends over 14 amino acids. The germline gives CDR1 SEHNR, CDR2 FQNEAQ (reference sequence). CDR3: CASSLAPRAYEQYF. The DNA of the CDR3 is TGTGCCAGCAGCTTAGCTCCGAGGGCCTACGAGCAGTACTTC. The variable domain in full, with the rest retrieved from reference TRBV7-9 and TRBJ2-7, is DTGVSQNPRHKITKRGQNVTFRCDPISEHNRLYWYRQTLGQGPEFLTYFQNEAQLEKSRLLSDRFSAERPKGSFSTLEIQRTEQGDSAMYLCASSLAPRAYEQYFGPGTRLTVT.

This clone has just one count. The rearrangement links TRBV4-1 to TRBJ1-1; no reliable D call. CDR3 size: 13 residues. Germline CDR1 and CDR2: MGHRA and YSYEKL. Trimming removed 0 bases from V and 8 bases from J, with 10 bases in between. The CDR3 nucleotides are TGCGCCAGCAGCCAAGATAATGAGCGGGAAGCTTTCTTT. Translated: CASSQDNEREAFF.

This clone was observed a handful of times. The rearrangement joins TRBV6-5 to TRBJ2-7, with 11 bases that match TRBD1. The CDR3 is 14 amino acids. V shed 8 bases and J 2 bases; nucleotides not matched to a gene: 5. Germline values: CDR1 MNHEY, CDR2 SVGAGI. CDR3 coding DNA: TGTGCCAGCGCCGGGACAGGGGGACCCTACGAGCAGTACTTC. This translates into CASAGTGGPYEQYF.

This chain joins TRBV15 and TRBJ1-4, with D perhaps matching TRBD1 (6 bases). Trimming removed 0 bases at V and 8 bases at J, with 16 bases between. This CDR3 has 16 residues. CDR1 is LNHNV, CDR2 YYDKDF, per germline (reference sequence). The CDR3 bases are TGTGCCACCAGCAGAGATACTGCGGGGGCGAGGGAAAAACTGTTTTTT. Its protein product is CATSRDTAGAREKLFF.

The chain is built from TRBV9 and TRBJ2-2; possibly TRBD2 for D (5 bases). The CDR3 has 16 residues. Germline CDR1 and CDR2: SGDLS and YYNGEE. V dropped 3 bases and J dropped 8 bases, with 20 bases sitting between them. The CDR3 DNA reads TGTGCCAGCAGCGGCGAGGACTCCCGTGTTTGGGGGGAGCTGTTTTTT. Translating gives CASSGEDSRVWGELFF. Full variable domain (remainder filled in from reference TRBV9 and TRBJ2-2): DSGVTQTPKHLITATGQRVTLRCSPRSGDLSVYWYQQSLDQGLQFLIQYYNGEERAKGNILERFSAQQFPDLHSELNLSSLELGDSALYFCASSGEDSRVWGELFFGEGSRLTVL.

The gene calls are TRBV2 and TRBJ2-7; D might be TRBD1 (5 bases). The CDR3 spans 14 residues. The V and J ends lost 6 bases and 3 bases respectively, with 15 bases between them. CDR1 SNHLY and CDR2 FYNNEI come from the germline V gene. CDR3 bases: TGTGCCAGCAGAAGGGTTAGGGGCAGCTACGAGCAGTACTTC. Amino acids: CASRRVRGSYEQYF. The whole variable domain, remainder taken from reference TRBV2 and TRBJ2-7, is EPEVTQTPSHQVTQMGQEVILRCVPISNHLYFYWYRQILGQKVEFLVSFYNNEISEKSEIFDDQFSVERPDGSNFTLKIRSTKLEDSAMYFCASRRVRGSYEQYFGPGTRLTVT.

The chain recombines TRBV28 with TRBJ1-1; TRBD1 matches 8 bases. The CDR3 has 14 amino acids. The germline CDR1 and CDR2 sequences are MDHEN and SYDVKM. V gave up 3 bases and J gave up 8 bases; unmatched junction bases: 8. The CDR3 DNA reads TGTGCCAGCAGTTTGGTTCAGGGGGCGGGCGAAGCTTTCTTT. It encodes CASSLVQGAGEAFF.

The CDR3: CASSLSEGAGEQYF. The CDR3 region has the DNA TGTGCCAGCAGTCTCTCAGAGGGGGCGGGCGAGCAGTACTTC. This sequence joins TRBV28 and TRBJ2-7; TRBD1 matches at 7 bases. V dropped 5 bases and J dropped 6; count of bases not matched to a gene: 10. Germline V gene sequence: CDR1 MDHEN, CDR2 SYDVKM. The CDR3 is 14 residues long.

The rearrangement uses TRBV29-1 and TRBJ1-2, with D perhaps matching TRBD1 (5 bases). The germline V gene has CDR1 SQVTM and CDR2 ANQGSEA. This CDR3 has 11 residues. Trimming stripped 8 bases from V and 3 bases from J, with 10 bases between. The CDR3 nucleotides read TGCAGCTCCGACAGTGACTATGGCTACACCTTC. Its translation is CSSDSDYGYTF.

The CDR3 region is CASSVADSSSYGYTF. The CDR3, as DNA: TGTGCCAGCAGCGTAGCCGACAGCTCTTCCTATGGCTACACCTTC. The chain has TRBV9 and TRBJ1-2; D perhaps matches TRBD1 (5 bases). The CDR3 is made up of 15 amino acids. Trimming removed 0 bases at V and 4 bases at J, with 13 bases between. The V gene's germline CDR1 is SGDLS and CDR2 YYNGEE.

The chain couples TRBV3-1 (or the pseudogene TRBV3-2) to TRBJ1-5, with D possibly matching TRBD1 (5 bases). The CDR3 contains 15 residues. The V end was cut by 1 base, the J end by 8 bases, with 15 bases between. Looked up from germline, CDR1 is LGHDT and CDR2 is YNNKEL (reference sequence). CDR3 DNA sequence: TGTGCCAGCAGCCAAGGTCCAGGGATCTCCGAGCCCCAGCATTTT. This codes for CASSQGPGISEPQHF.

The CDR3 region is CAWSVLAYQPQHF. CDR3 DNA: TGTGCCTGGAGTGTACTCGCGTATCAGCCCCAGCATTTT. J is TRBJ1-5 and V is TRBV30, with D hard to call. The CDR3 contains 13 residues. The V gene's germline CDR1 is GTSNPN and CDR2 SVGIG (reference sequence). V lost 0 bases and J 5 bases, leaving 8 bases between the germline ends.

The rearrangement joins TRBV30 to TRBJ2-5; tentatively, D is TRBD2 (6 bases). This CDR3 spans 14 amino acids. Germline loops: CDR1 GTSNPN, CDR2 SVGIG (reference sequence). Deletions cut 0 bases from V and 13 bases from J, with 21 bases between. The CDR3 loop is CAWSVGVPGLPPYF. The DNA of the CDR3 is TGTGCCTGGAGTGTCGGCGTACCGGGACTTCCTCCGTACTTC.

CDR3: CASSLRGGLSNEQFF. Written as DNA, the CDR3 is TGTGCCAGCAGCCTCCGGGGGGGCCTCAGCAATGAGCAGTTCTTC. The chain has TRBV7-8 and TRBJ2-1; 8 positions match TRBD2. The length of the CDR3 is 15 residues. Trimming removed 5 bases from V and 6 bases from J; junction bases left unmatched: 9. Germline V gene sequence: CDR1 SGHVS, CDR2 FQNEAQ.

The gene calls are TRBV12-3 or TRBV12-4 and TRBJ1-2; D uncertain. This CDR3 is 13 amino acids long. V was pared by 4 bases and J by 7 bases, with 13 bases between. CDR3 bases: TGTGCCAGCAGTTGGGAGGAAAAGGGTGGCTACACCTTC. This codes for CASSWEEKGGYTF.